What follows are 4 T cell receptor beta chains derived from one specimen sequenced in a study of control samples from healthy donors and cancer patients. Measured with immunoSEQ multiplex PCR; TCRdb has only the in-frame clones, and not every one. Here the sample spans around 130,000 clones, around nine tenths being singletons. The material sequenced was PBMCs. These receptor sequences come from a man between 45 and 60 years old with head and neck cancer.

This sequence joins TRBV19 and TRBJ2-7, with D perhaps TRBD2 (6 bases). Germline assignment: CDR1 LNHDA and CDR2 SQIVND (reference sequence). The CDR3 length is 14 residues. The V end lost 4 bases, the J end lost 4 bases, and 14 bases lay between the germline ends. CDR3 bases: TGTGCCAGTAGTAAAATAGCGGAGGCTTACGAGCAGTACTTC. It yields the protein CASSKIAEAYEQYF.

J is TRBJ1-2 and V is TRBV24-1; no definite D call. Germline loops: CDR1 KGHDR, CDR2 SFDVKD. With 2 bases removed from V and 3 bases from J, the gap between germline ends came to 9 bases. The CDR3 loop spans 14 amino acids. This CDR3 is CATSDSGSYYGYTF. The DNA of the CDR3 is TGTGCCACCAGTGATTCGGGCAGTTACTATGGCTACACCTTC.

J is TRBJ2-7 and V is TRBV2, with D possibly being TRBD2 (5 bases). Per germline, CDR1 SNHLY and CDR2 FYNNEI. This CDR3 has 13 residues. Trimming stripped 6 bases from V and 7 bases from J, with 16 bases between. CDR3 amino acids: CASRAQARGEQYF. The CDR3, as DNA: TGTGCCAGCAGAGCGCAGGCAAGAGGGGAGCAGTACTTC.

J is TRBJ1-2 and V is TRBV29-1; D is ambiguous. Germline assignment: CDR1 SQVTM and CDR2 ANQGSEA. This CDR3 has 11 residues. Between the trimmed V and J ends, which lost 4 bases and 4 bases, there was a span of 7 bases. In DNA, the CDR3 is TGCAGCGTTGCCAGGCGCTATGGCTACACCTTC. Translation gives CSVARRYGYTF.